This paragraph covers one T cell receptor (beta chain) sequence. The antigen remains undetermined. This specimen comes from a study of cytomegalovirus exposure and HLA in healthy donors. Study-wide background: In a later analysis, it was reported that the roughly 130 validation repertoires had been produced on the same platform as the 500 to 850 repertoires belonging to the first cohort. Study-wide findings and caveats: Researchers counted around 170 TCR beta chains as cytomegalovirus-associated. In vitro experiments confirmed that a few CMV-associated chains were specific for CMV antigens.

V dropped 1 base and J dropped 4; count of bases not matched to a gene: 1. Germline loops: CDR1 LGHNA, CDR2 YNFKEQ. The CDR3 length is 16 residues. Sequencing was performed with immunoSEQ multiplex PCR; in TCRdb, only in-frame clones are kept and a portion is missing. The table has a few hundred thousand clones, 88% seen once. The rearrangement links TRBV4-2 to TRBJ2-3, with 14 bases lining up with TRBD2. What was sequenced was PBMCs. This receptor was obtained from a woman under 30 in good health and CMV-seronegative. The CDR3 spells CASSQGGLAGADTQYF. The CDR3 nucleotides read TGTGCCAGCAGCCAAGGGGGACTAGCGGGAGCAGATACGCAGTATTTT.